These T cell receptor beta chains were read from a single sample in a study of blood T cells in healthy people across ages. TCRdb re-called the 5' RACE reads with MiXCR, one entry per CDR3 protein. The top ten hold under 25% of the sample, which has around 2 million distinct CDR3 sequences, roughly 43% seen once. The sequencing sample was made of blood. Source of these receptors: a human donor in good health. The CDR3 runs from the conserved cysteine through the conserved F or W. The order of the fields is V gene, J gene, clone size, D gene, CDR3 DNA, CDR3 protein. D genes are given only for firm matches. Part of the rows lack a size; the others show once, few, many or a class for expanded clones.

v_call: TRBV4-2
j_call: TRBJ2-4
clone_size: few
d_call: .
cdr3_nt: TGTGCCAGCAGCCAAGGGCTCCCTACGATTCAGTACTTC
cdr3_aa: CASSQGLPTIQYF

v_call: TRBV11-2
j_call: TRBJ1-6
clone_size: .
d_call: TRBD1
cdr3_nt: TGTGCCAGCAGCCGAGAAGCAGGGGGTTCACCCCTCCACTTT
cdr3_aa: CASSREAGGSPLHF

v_call: TRBV13
j_call: TRBJ2-7
clone_size: few
d_call: .
cdr3_nt: TGTGCCAGCAGCTTAGGGAAAGCTCCTTCCTACGAGCAGTACTTC
cdr3_aa: CASSLGKAPSYEQYF

v_call: TRBV7-2
j_call: TRBJ2-1
clone_size: .
d_call: TRBD1
cdr3_nt: TGTGCCAGCAGCTTAGGGAGACAGGGGACTGGGAATGAGCAGTTCTTC
cdr3_aa: CASSLGRQGTGNEQFF

v_call: TRBV29-1
j_call: TRBJ1-1
clone_size: .
d_call: .
cdr3_nt: TGCAGCGTTGAATTGCGGGCGTTTAAAACTGAAGCTTTCTTT
cdr3_aa: CSVELRAFKTEAFF

v_call: TRBV6-2/TRBV6-3
j_call: TRBJ2-7
clone_size: .
d_call: .
cdr3_nt: TGTGCCACCGGAACCTACGAGCAGTACTTC
cdr3_aa: CATGTYEQYF

v_call: TRBV6-5
j_call: TRBJ1-2
clone_size: many
d_call: TRBD1
cdr3_nt: TGTGCCAGCAGTTACTCGGGACAGACATATGGCTACACCTTC
cdr3_aa: CASSYSGQTYGYTF

v_call: TRBV11-2
j_call: TRBJ2-3
clone_size: .
d_call: .
cdr3_nt: TGTGCCAGCAGCGGATGGACGGCTAGCACAGATACGCAGTATTTT
cdr3_aa: CASSGWTASTDTQYF

v_call: TRBV3-1
j_call: TRBJ1-1
clone_size: .
d_call: .
cdr3_nt: TGTGCCAGCAGCCAAGGCGGTGGGGTGGACACTGAAGCTTTCTTT
cdr3_aa: CASSQGGGVDTEAFF

v_call: TRBV15
j_call: TRBJ1-2
clone_size: few
d_call: .
cdr3_nt: TGTGCCACCAGCAGAGATCCGGGACTCGCTACTAACTATGGCTACACCTTC
cdr3_aa: CATSRDPGLATNYGYTF

v_call: TRBV4-3
j_call: TRBJ1-1
clone_size: few
d_call: .
cdr3_nt: TGCGCCAGCAGCCGATACGGGGGGGACACTGTAGCTTTCTTT
cdr3_aa: CASSRYGGDTVAFF

v_call: TRBV11-3
j_call: TRBJ1-1
clone_size: .
d_call: .
cdr3_nt: TGTGCCAGCAGCTTAGTACAGGGATTGGGCACTGAAGCTTTCTTT
cdr3_aa: CASSLVQGLGTEAFF

v_call: TRBV14
j_call: TRBJ2-3
clone_size: .
d_call: .
cdr3_nt: TGTGCCAACAGCCTTGGAGATACGCAGTATTTT
cdr3_aa: CANSLGDTQYF

v_call: TRBV6-2/TRBV6-3
j_call: TRBJ2-2
clone_size: .
d_call: .
cdr3_nt: TGTGCCAGCAGTTATCCGGGAGCGAACACCGGGGAGCTGTTTTTT
cdr3_aa: CASSYPGANTGELFF

v_call: TRBV15
j_call: TRBJ2-3
clone_size: .
d_call: TRBD2
cdr3_nt: TGTGCCACCAGCTTCCGACTAGCGGTAAGCACAGATACGCAGTATTTT
cdr3_aa: CATSFRLAVSTDTQYF

v_call: TRBV10-3
j_call: TRBJ1-5
clone_size: few
d_call: TRBD1
cdr3_nt: TGTGCCATCTCCGGGACAGTCAATCAGCCCCAGCATTTT
cdr3_aa: CAISGTVNQPQHF

v_call: TRBV18
j_call: TRBJ1-1
clone_size: .
d_call: TRBD1
cdr3_nt: TGTGCCAGCTCGGAATCGACAGGGGGAACCACTGAAGCTTTCTTT
cdr3_aa: CASSESTGGTTEAFF

v_call: TRBV5-1
j_call: TRBJ2-1
clone_size: few
d_call: TRBD2
cdr3_nt: TGCGCCAGCAGCTTAACTGGCGGGGGATCTAGAAATGAGCAGTTCTTC
cdr3_aa: CASSLTGGGSRNEQFF

v_call: TRBV20-1
j_call: TRBJ2-5
clone_size: few
d_call: .
cdr3_nt: TGCAGTGCTAGACCACTCGACCGTCCTAAAGAGACCCAGTACTTC
cdr3_aa: CSARPLDRPKETQYF

v_call: TRBV3-1
j_call: TRBJ1-5
clone_size: .
d_call: .
cdr3_nt: TGTGCCGGCAGCCAACATCCAGGGGACAATCAGCCCCAGCATTTT
cdr3_aa: CAGSQHPGDNQPQHF

v_call: TRBV7-9
j_call: TRBJ1-2
clone_size: few
d_call: TRBD1
cdr3_nt: TGTGCCAGCAACCCGGACAGGGCTTATGGCTACACCTTC
cdr3_aa: CASNPDRAYGYTF

v_call: TRBV28
j_call: TRBJ2-7
clone_size: .
d_call: .
cdr3_nt: TGTGCCAATGCCTATGGCGAGCAGTACTTC
cdr3_aa: CANAYGEQYF

v_call: TRBV7-2
j_call: TRBJ1-5
clone_size: .
d_call: .
cdr3_nt: TGTGCCAGCAGCCTCCCGGGCCACGGGGAACGGGGTCAGCCCCAGCATTTT
cdr3_aa: CASSLPGHGERGQPQHF

v_call: TRBV9
j_call: TRBJ2-6
clone_size: .
d_call: .
cdr3_nt: TGTGCCAGCAGCGTAGCGTTGACTCCTGGGGCCAACGTCCTGACTTTC
cdr3_aa: CASSVALTPGANVLTF

v_call: TRBV29-1
j_call: TRBJ2-1
clone_size: many
d_call: .
cdr3_nt: TGCAGTGCTGCCTACAATGAGCAGTTCTTC
cdr3_aa: CSAAYNEQFF

v_call: TRBV12-3/TRBV12-4
j_call: TRBJ1-2
clone_size: few
d_call: TRBD1
cdr3_nt: TGTGCCAGCAGCTCGGGACAGAGGCTTCACACCTTC
cdr3_aa: CASSSGQRLHTF

v_call: TRBV2
j_call: TRBJ2-7
clone_size: few
d_call: .
cdr3_nt: TGTGCCAGCAGTGAAGGGTCCCCAAAGCCCTACGAGCAGTACTTC
cdr3_aa: CASSEGSPKPYEQYF

v_call: TRBV5-1
j_call: TRBJ2-1
clone_size: .
d_call: TRBD2
cdr3_nt: TGCGCCAGCAGCTTGGTCCAAGGACCTAGCGGAGGGCCTTGGGATGAGCAGTTCTTC
cdr3_aa: CASSLVQGPSGGPWDEQFF